A selection of T cell receptor beta chains follows, all from one sample in a study of OX40 agonist ivuxolimab in advanced cancers. TCRdb's copy holds only in-frame clones and misses some; the assay was immunoSEQ multiplex PCR. Of tens of thousands of clones listed, 80% to 95% were seen once; the top ten hold around a sixth. Sequencing was performed on CD4+ or CD8+ T cells sorted from blood, taken in a trial of the OX40 agonist ivuxolimab. These receptors all come from an adult with an advanced solid tumor such as melanoma, head and neck, liver or kidney cancer. CDR3s include the opening cysteine and the closing phenylalanine or tryptophan. The order of the fields is J gene, D gene, V gene, clone size, CDR3 protein, CDR3 DNA. A D gene is named only where the DNA matches it firmly. Some rows have no size entry. The others give once, few or many, or a class for an expanded clone.

TRBJ2-5 | TRBD1 | TRBV18 | NA | CASSPLTTGMVGETQYF | TGTGCCAGCTCACCCCTCACGACAGGGATGGTCGGCGAGACCCAGTACTTC
TRBJ1-1 | TRBD1 | TRBV6-5 | NA | CASSRDRQLYTEAFF | TGTGCCAGCAGTCGGGACAGACAGCTGTACACTGAAGCTTTCTTT
TRBJ2-7 | TRBD1 | TRBV29-1 | NA | CSVDGQGGYEQYF | TGCAGCGTTGACGGACAGGGGGGGTACGAGCAGTACTTC
TRBJ2-1 | NA | TRBV16 | NA | CASSHTQGRNEQFF | TGTGCCAGCAGCCATACACAGGGCCGGAATGAGCAGTTCTTC
TRBJ2-2 | TRBD1 | TRBV5-1 | NA | CASSAGQGNTGELFF | TGCGCCAGCAGCGCCGGACAGGGAAACACCGGGGAGCTGTTTTTT
TRBJ2-2 | NA | TRBV4-1 | NA | CASSQDWGTGELFF | TGCGCCAGCAGCCAAGACTGGGGAACCGGGGAGCTGTTTTTT
TRBJ1-2 | TRBD1 | TRBV9 | NA | CASSPLEGALDYGYTF | TGTGCCAGCAGTCCCCTCGAGGGGGCTCTTGACTATGGCTACACCTTC
TRBJ1-2 | NA | TRBV9 | NA | CASSVVSYGYTF | TGTGCCAGCAGCGTAGTGAGCTATGGCTACACCTTC
TRBJ2-5 | TRBD1 | TRBV6-5 | NA | CASSSGQGEETQYF | TGTGCCAGCAGCTCGGGACAGGGGGAAGAGACCCAGTACTTC
TRBJ1-4 | TRBD1 | TRBV15 | NA | CATTRDRLALGEKLFF | TGTGCCACCACCCGGGACAGGCTGGCTTTGGGTGAAAAACTGTTTTTT
TRBJ1-2 | TRBD1 | TRBV19 | NA | CASSWGQDSVYGYTF | TGTGCCAGTAGTTGGGGACAGGACTCTGTCTATGGCTACACCTTC
TRBJ1-1 | TRBD1 | TRBV6-5 | NA | CASRMGQGGTEAFF | TGTGCCAGCAGAATGGGACAGGGGGGCACTGAAGCTTTCTTT
TRBJ2-7 | NA | TRBV10-3 | NA | CAISEPNTGSYEQYF | TGTGCCATCAGTGAGCCAAATACAGGGTCCTACGAGCAGTACTTC
TRBJ1-1 | NA | TRBV20-1 | few | CSVSLRAEAFF | TGCAGTGTTTCCCTTCGGGCTGAAGCTTTCTTT
TRBJ2-7 | NA | TRBV6-5 | NA | CASTRLGTSYEQYF | TGTGCCAGCACCAGACTAGGGACCTCCTACGAGCAGTACTTC
TRBJ2-1 | NA | TRBV27 | NA | CASSILRGSYNEQFF | TGTGCCAGCAGTATCCTCCGCGGCTCCTACAATGAGCAGTTCTTC
TRBJ1-1 | NA | TRBV11-1 | once | CASSSQVFNTEAFF | TGTGCCAGCAGCTCGCAGGTATTTAACACTGAAGCTTTCTTT
TRBJ2-1 | NA | TRBV6-1 | NA | CASSEAQGGLYNEQFF | TGTGCCAGCAGTGAAGCGCAGGGGGGTCTCTACAATGAGCAGTTCTTC
TRBJ2-1 | TRBD1 | TRBV7-9 | NA | CASLDRLVDEQFF | TGTGCCAGCCTGGACAGGTTAGTGGATGAGCAGTTCTTC
TRBJ1-2 | NA | TRBV27 | NA | CASRPRSGLWGYTF | TGTGCCAGCAGGCCGAGATCAGGCTTATGGGGCTACACCTTC
TRBJ2-1 | NA | TRBV2 | NA | CASSEQTNEQFF | TGTGCCAGCAGTGAGCAGACCAATGAGCAGTTCTTC
TRBJ2-2 | TRBD2 | TRBV19 | NA | CASSMAGGAGELFF | TGTGCCAGTAGTATGGCCGGGGGGGCCGGGGAGCTGTTTTTT
TRBJ2-1 | NA | TRBV2 | NA | CASTLGPNEQFF | TGTGCCAGCACCCTCGGACCCAATGAGCAGTTCTTC
TRBJ1-1 | NA | TRBV30 | NA | CAWSVNTRLNTEAFF | TGTGCCTGGAGTGTAAATACGAGGTTGAACACTGAAGCTTTCTTT
TRBJ2-1 | TRBD1 | TRBV11-2 | NA | CASSLGQGWQFF | TGTGCCAGCAGCCTTGGACAGGGGTGGCAGTTCTTC
TRBJ1-1 | NA | TRBV27 | NA | CASSLSVNTEAFF | TGTGCCAGCAGTTTATCCGTGAACACTGAAGCTTTCTTT
TRBJ2-1 | NA | TRBV6-6 | NA | CASTGLARDNEQFF | TGTGCCAGCACAGGCCTAGCCCGGGACAATGAGCAGTTCTTC